A selection of T cell receptor beta chains follows, all from one sample in a study of control samples from healthy donors and cancer patients. Measured with immunoSEQ multiplex PCR; TCRdb has only the in-frame clones, and not every one. Among about 150,000 clones listed, 93% were seen once. The source material was blood. Receptors were obtained from a man in his fifties in good health. The CDR3 runs from the conserved cysteine through the conserved F or W. Clone sizes are given selectively: once, few, many, or a class where the clone is expanded.

TRBJ2-5,TRBV5-1,.,CASSLGSTAILETQYF
TRBJ2-7,TRBV4-2,.,CASSLEVGGGDYEQYF
TRBJ1-1,TRBV28,.,CASSLAGVAFF
TRBJ2-5,TRBV10-2,.,CASSESRGSIGGTQYF
TRBJ2-5,TRBV5-1,.,CASSSRTGGNQETQYF
TRBJ1-1,TRBV28,.,CASRLGTTEAFF
TRBJ1-2,TRBV18,.,CASSPPTQTGYTF
TRBJ2-3,TRBV5-1,.,CASRAGGSSTDTQYF
TRBJ1-1,TRBV28,.,CASRFGTEAFF
TRBJ2-1,TRBV9,once,CASSVDLAAYNEQFF
TRBJ2-3,TRBV24-1,.,CATSSPGQGSDTQYF
TRBJ2-4,TRBV4-1,.,CASSQDGGQRGANIQYF
TRBJ1-4,TRBV10-2,.,CASRRDRGNEKLFF
TRBJ1-4,TRBV24-1,.,CATSDSNRGPKLFF
TRBJ1-1,TRBV5-5,.,CASSPGQVNTEAFF